The 18 T cell receptor beta chains reported below all come from one sample, sequenced in a study of Ad26.COV2.S vaccination and SARS-CoV-2 variants. Regarding treatment: roughly 18 received Ad26.COV2.S at low or high dose, single or two shots; roughly 5 received placebo; per-sample allocation not given. After the first vaccine or placebo injection, samples were drawn on day 63. Libraries were prepared by immunoSEQ multiplex PCR; TCRdb keeps only in-frame clonotypes and omits some of them. The sample lists about 400,000 clones; under 90% were seen once. The source material was peripheral blood, sampled in a trial of Ad26.COV2.S vaccine versus placebo. These receptors all come from a person between 18 and 60 years old who received the Ad26.COV2.S COVID-19 vaccine or a placebo.

The J gene is TRBJ1-2, the V gene TRBV2; D gene uncertain. Germline V gene data show CDR1 as SNHLY and CDR2 as FYNNEI. The CDR3 totals 10 residues. Trimming removed 4 bases at V and 7 bases at J, with 4 bases between. CDR3 nucleotides: TGTGCCAGCAGTGGTCTTGGCTACACCTTC. Protein sequence: CASSGLGYTF.

The chain carries TRBV4-1 and TRBJ1-5; perhaps TRBD1 as D (6 bases). Trimming pared 5 bases from V and 3 bases from J, leaving 11 bases between. There are 14 residues in the CDR3. Germline V lookup: CDR1 MGHRA, CDR2 YSYEKL. The CDR3 loop reads CASSSHRDNQPQHF. For the CDR3, the DNA is TGCGCCAGCAGCTCCCACAGGGACAATCAGCCCCAGCATTTT.

J is TRBJ1-5 and V is TRBV19; D unclear. The CDR3 has 16 amino acids. The germline CDR1 and CDR2 sequences are LNHDA and SQIVND (reference sequence). The V end was cut by 6 bases, the J end by 1 base, with 16 bases between. CDR3 nucleotides: TGTGCCAGTAGACCGAGAGAAGGACGGAGCAATCAGCCCCAGCATTTT. Translated, it gives CASRPREGRSNQPQHF.

This clone was observed once. This rearrangement joins TRBV7-9 to TRBJ2-7; 7 nucleotides match TRBD1. This CDR3 has 13 amino acids. From germline, CDR1 is SEHNR and CDR2 FQNEAQ (reference sequence). Trimming removed 4 bases from V and 2 bases from J; junction bases left unmatched: 2. CDR3 in amino acids: CASSSGQTYEQYF. The DNA of the CDR3 is TGTGCCAGCAGCTCGGGACAGACCTACGAGCAGTACTTC.

The sample holds a few counts of this clone. V is TRBV18 and J is TRBJ1-6; a possible D gene is TRBD1 (6 bases). V gave up 5 bases and J gave up 9 bases, with 14 bases separating them. The CDR3 consists of 14 residues. The V gene's germline CDR1 is KGHSH and CDR2 LQKENI. The CDR3 protein is CASSSGHVGSPLHF. Written as DNA, the CDR3 is TGTGCCAGCTCATCGGGACACGTTGGTTCACCCCTCCACTTT.

In DNA, the CDR3 is TGTGCCAGCAGCTTCCGGAGCGGGGGGCGCGGGGAGCTGTTTTTT. This translates into CASSFRSGGRGELFF. This sequence joins TRBV5-8 and TRBJ2-2; 9 bases are a match to TRBD2. Trimming at V came to 2 bases and at J to 7 bases, leaving 6 bases not matched to a gene. The length of the CDR3 is 15 residues. CDR1 and CDR2 from the germline V gene are SGHTS and YDEGEE. Filled out from reference TRBV5-8 and TRBJ2-2, the complete variable domain reads EAGVTQSPTHLIKTRGQQATLRCSPISGHTSVYWYQQALGLGLQFLLWYDEGEERNRGNFPPRFSGRQFPNYSSELNVNALELEDSALYLCASSFRSGGRGELFFGEGSRLTVL.

The rearrangement links TRBV4-3 to TRBJ2-2, with a possible D match to TRBD2 (7 bases). Trimming took 2 bases from V and 4 from J, leaving 11 bases between them. CDR1 is LGHNA and CDR2 is YSLEER in the germline V gene. CDR3 length: 15 amino acids. CDR3 DNA sequence: TGCGCCAGCAGCCAACGGGGGGCGGGCACCGGGGAGCTGTTTTTT. This translates into CASSQRGAGTGELFF.

The chain combines TRBV3-1 (or the pseudogene TRBV3-2) with TRBJ1-2, with 7 bases identical to TRBD1. V was clipped by 1 base and J by 4 bases; unmatched bases: 3. Germline V gene lookup returns CDR1 LGHDT and CDR2 YNNKEL (reference sequence). The CDR3 is made up of 14 amino acids. The CDR3 reads CASSQVGTAYGYTF. CDR3 in DNA: TGTGCCAGCAGCCAAGTCGGGACAGCCTATGGCTACACCTTC.

The chain is built from TRBV7-6 and TRBJ2-7, with 7 bases matching TRBD2. The CDR3 runs 14 residues. The germline V gene encodes CDR1 SGHVS and CDR2 FNYEAQ. The trim removed 4 bases at V and 3 bases at J, leaving 6 bases unmatched. This chain's CDR3 is CASSSGIAGYEQYF. CDR3 in DNA: TGTGCCAGCAGCTCCGGGATAGCGGGCTACGAGCAGTACTTC.

The rearrangement links TRBV11-2 to TRBJ1-1; weak D call: TRBD1 (5 bases). V dropped 6 bases and J dropped 0 bases, with 17 bases sitting between them. This CDR3 spans 16 amino acids. Germline CDR1 SGHAT, CDR2 FQNNGV. Here the CDR3 reads CASRRPGRIMNTEAFF. In nucleotides, the CDR3 is TGTGCCAGCAGAAGACCAGGGCGCATTATGAACACTGAAGCTTTCTTT.

The chain carries TRBV9 and TRBJ1-3, with D possibly matching TRBD1 (5 bases). Germline CDR1 SGDLS, CDR2 YYNGEE. The CDR3 covers 17 residues. V dropped 4 bases and J dropped 2 bases, with 19 bases sitting between them. CDR3 amino acids: CASSPPPGKLAGNTIYF. CDR3 in DNA: TGTGCCAGCAGCCCCCCACCAGGGAAGTTAGCTGGAAACACCATATATTTT.

V gene TRBV24-1 combines with J gene TRBJ2-5, with a tentative D call TRBD1 (6 bases). Germline CDR1 is KGHDR and CDR2 is SFDVKD. With 4 bases removed from V and 3 bases from J, the gap between germline ends came to 14 bases. The CDR3 totals 15 residues. The CDR3 DNA is TGTGCCACCAGTGACCCCCGGAACAGGGAAGAGACCCAGTACTTC. Its translation: CATSDPRNREETQYF.

The gene calls are TRBV18 and TRBJ2-7, with 9 positions matching TRBD1. This CDR3 has 16 amino acids. The germline CDR1 and CDR2 sequences are KGHSH and LQKENI. The V and J ends lost 3 bases and 5 bases, in that order; junction bases with no gene match: 11. The CDR3 sequence: CASSPSPGQGRNEQYF. CDR3 sequence (DNA): TGTGCCAGCTCACCTTCTCCGGGACAGGGCAGAAACGAGCAGTACTTC.

V and J are TRBV20-1 and TRBJ1-2; D is undetermined. The germline gives CDR1 DFQATT, CDR2 SNEGSKA (reference sequence). Trimming removed 1 base at V and 8 bases at J, with 8 bases between. This CDR3 is 11 amino acids long. CDR3 DNA: TGCAGTGCTAGAGGGTTTCAGGGCTACACCTTC. Protein product: CSARGFQGYTF.

V gene TRBV2 combines with J gene TRBJ2-1, with D possibly matching TRBD2 (6 bases). This CDR3 is 14 amino acids long. Trimming removed 7 bases at V and 5 bases at J, with 15 bases between. Germline V gives CDR1 SNHLY, CDR2 FYNNEI. This CDR3 reads CASTGEDLNNEQFF. CDR3 in DNA: TGTGCCAGCACTGGGGAGGACCTAAACAATGAGCAGTTCTTC.

This clone was counted a single time. This sequence joins TRBV7-9 and TRBJ2-2, with TRBD2 matching over 7 bases. Germline assignment: CDR1 SEHNR and CDR2 FQNEAQ (reference sequence). The CDR3 has 17 amino acids. Unmatched junction bases numbered 7, after V lost 1 base and J lost 2 bases. The CDR3 DNA reads TGTGCCAGCAGCTTAGGTCGGGGGGTGGCCAACACCGGGGAGCTGTTTTTT. This gives the protein CASSLGRGVANTGELFF.

The V call is TRBV5-1, the J call TRBJ2-7; no definite D call. Germline values: CDR1 SGHRS, CDR2 YFSETQ. The CDR3 runs 16 residues. The V end was cut by 5 bases, the J end by 4 bases, with 22 bases between. The CDR3 DNA follows: TGCGCCAGCAGTCTGAGGAGTAGTAACATGGGTTACGAGCAGTACTTC. Protein: CASSLRSSNMGYEQYF.

This chain connects TRBV18 to TRBJ2-5, with 7 nucleotides matching TRBD1. Germline assignment: CDR1 KGHSH and CDR2 LQKENI. This CDR3 comprises 16 residues. The V gene end was trimmed by 4 bases and the J gene end by 4 bases; junction bases not matched to a gene: 12. This chain's CDR3 is CASSQIQGTLGETQYF. CDR3 bases: TGTGCCAGCTCACAAATACAGGGGACCTTAGGAGAGACCCAGTACTTC.